The present TCR beta chain was sequenced within a study of Ad26.COV2.S vaccination and SARS-CoV-2 variants. Study as a whole: Ad26.COV2.S, an intramuscular injection, was given once or twice 56 days apart.

Overall study results and limits: While placebo recipients had lower spike-specific TCR breadth, vaccine recipients had more.

On this clone: As yet, its antigen is unknown.

The treatment: roughly 20 received Ad26.COV2.S at low or high dose, single or two shots; about 5 received placebo; per-sample allocation not given. Collection of the samples took place on day 63 after the first injection of vaccine or placebo. Trimming took off 2 bases at V and 0 bases at J, with 3 bases between the two ends. This CDR3 spans 13 amino acids. Per germline, CDR1 MDHEN and CDR2 SYDVKM. Repertoires were generated with immunoSEQ multiplex PCR, while TCRdb's copy carries only in-frame clones and drops some. Seen here are some 500,000 clones, 89% observed once, and the top ten hold approximately 2.5%.

The chain is built from TRBV28 and TRBJ2-3; the D is unclear. The clonotype was recovered from a person between 18 and 65 years old who received the Ad26.COV2.S COVID-19 vaccine or a placebo. The source material was peripheral blood, sampled in a trial of Ad26.COV2.S vaccine versus placebo. The CDR3 nucleotides read TGTGCCAGCAGTTTAATCAGCACAGATACGCAGTATTTT. It specifies CASSLISTDTQYF. The complete variable domain, with remaining parts taken from reference TRBV28 and TRBJ2-3, reads DVKVTQSSRYLVKRTGEKVFLECVQDMDHENMFWYRQDPGLGLRLIYFSYDVKMKEKGDIPEGYSVSREKKERFSLILESASTNQTSMYLCASSLISTDTQYFGPGTRLTVL.